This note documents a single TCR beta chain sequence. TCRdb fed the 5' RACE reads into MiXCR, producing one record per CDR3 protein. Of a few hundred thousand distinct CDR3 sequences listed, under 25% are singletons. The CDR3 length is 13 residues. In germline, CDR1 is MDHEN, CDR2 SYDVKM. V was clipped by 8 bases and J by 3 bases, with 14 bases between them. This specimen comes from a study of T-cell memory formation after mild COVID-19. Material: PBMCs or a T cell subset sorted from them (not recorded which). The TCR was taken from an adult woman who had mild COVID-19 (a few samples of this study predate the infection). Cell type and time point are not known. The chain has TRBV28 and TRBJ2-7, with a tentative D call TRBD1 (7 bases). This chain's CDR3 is CASCLQGGYEQYF. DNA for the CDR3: TGTGCCAGCTGCCTTCAGGGGGGCTACGAGCAGTACTTC.